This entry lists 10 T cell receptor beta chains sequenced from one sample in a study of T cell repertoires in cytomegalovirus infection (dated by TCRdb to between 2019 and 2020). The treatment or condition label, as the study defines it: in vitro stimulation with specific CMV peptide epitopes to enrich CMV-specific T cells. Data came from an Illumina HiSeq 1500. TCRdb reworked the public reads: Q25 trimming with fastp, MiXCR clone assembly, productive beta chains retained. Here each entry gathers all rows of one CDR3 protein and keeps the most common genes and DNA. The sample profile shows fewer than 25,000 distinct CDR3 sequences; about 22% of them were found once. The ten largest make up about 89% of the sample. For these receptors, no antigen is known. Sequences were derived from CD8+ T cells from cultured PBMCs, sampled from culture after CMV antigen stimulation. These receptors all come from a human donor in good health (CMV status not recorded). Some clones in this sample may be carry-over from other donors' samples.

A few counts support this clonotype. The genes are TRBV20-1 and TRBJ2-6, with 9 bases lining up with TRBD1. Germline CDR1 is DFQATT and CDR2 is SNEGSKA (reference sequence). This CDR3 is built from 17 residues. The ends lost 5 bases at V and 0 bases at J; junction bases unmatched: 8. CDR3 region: CSAGRDRANSGANVLTF. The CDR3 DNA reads TGCAGTGCTGGCCGGGACAGGGCAAACTCTGGGGCCAACGTCCTGACTTTC.

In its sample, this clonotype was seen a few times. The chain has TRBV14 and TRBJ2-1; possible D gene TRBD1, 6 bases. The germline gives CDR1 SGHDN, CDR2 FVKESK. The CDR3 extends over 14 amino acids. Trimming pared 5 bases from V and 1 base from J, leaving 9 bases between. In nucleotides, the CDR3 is TGTGCCAGCAGCTGGGGGCCATCCTACAATGAGCAGTTCTTC. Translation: CASSWGPSYNEQFF.

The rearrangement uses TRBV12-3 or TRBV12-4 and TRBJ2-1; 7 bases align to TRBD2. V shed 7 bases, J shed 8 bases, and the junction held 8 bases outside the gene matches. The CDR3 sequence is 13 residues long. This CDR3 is CASTLGGSHEQFF. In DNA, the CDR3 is TGTGCCAGCACCTTGGGGGGGTCCCATGAGCAGTTCTTC.

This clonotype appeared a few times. This CDR3 is CASAGGLKVGELFF. CDR3 DNA: TGTGCCAGCGCGGGGGGGCTTAAGGTCGGGGAGCTGTTTTTT. The chain has TRBV6-6 and TRBJ2-2; 9 bases agree with TRBD2. CDR3 size: 14 residues. Germline V gene data show CDR1 as MNHNY and CDR2 as SVGAGI (reference sequence). V lost 8 bases and J lost 7; bases outside the gene matches: 8.

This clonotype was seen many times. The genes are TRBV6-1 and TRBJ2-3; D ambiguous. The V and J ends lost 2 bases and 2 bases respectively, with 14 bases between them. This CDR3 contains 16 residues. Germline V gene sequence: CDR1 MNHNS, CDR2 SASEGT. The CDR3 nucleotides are TGTGCCAGCAGTGAATGGCATCCATCCGACACAGATACGCAGTATTTT. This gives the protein CASSEWHPSDTDTQYF.

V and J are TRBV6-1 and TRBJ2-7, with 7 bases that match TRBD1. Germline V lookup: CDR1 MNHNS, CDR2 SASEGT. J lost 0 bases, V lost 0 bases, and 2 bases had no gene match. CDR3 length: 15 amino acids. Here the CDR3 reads CASSEAGQISYEQYF. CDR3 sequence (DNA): TGTGCCAGCAGTGAAGCGGGACAGATCTCCTACGAGCAGTACTTC.

For the CDR3, the DNA is TGTGCCAGCAGTTACTCCGGGCAGAACACCGGGGAGCTGTTTTTT. Protein sequence: CASSYSGQNTGELFF. The genes are TRBV6-6 and TRBJ2-2; D unclear. This CDR3 is built from 15 residues. The V gene's germline CDR1 is MNHNY and CDR2 SVGAGI (reference sequence). V lost 0 bases, J lost 1 base, and 6 bases lay in between.

The CDR3 protein is CASSLGGTGNYYEQYF. The CDR3 DNA follows: TGCGCCAGCAGCTTGGGAGGGACAGGGAATTACTACGAGCAGTACTTC. This chain joins TRBV5-1 and TRBJ2-7, with TRBD1 identical over 9 bases. The V gene end was trimmed by 0 bases and the J gene end by 3 bases; junction bases not matched to a gene: 7. This CDR3 is built from 16 residues. Germline V gene sequence: CDR1 SGHRS, CDR2 YFSETQ.

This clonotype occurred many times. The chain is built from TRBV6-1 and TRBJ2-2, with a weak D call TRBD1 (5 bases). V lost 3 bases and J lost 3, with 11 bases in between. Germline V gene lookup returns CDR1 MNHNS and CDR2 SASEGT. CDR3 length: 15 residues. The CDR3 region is CASSESQGYTGELFF. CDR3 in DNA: TGTGCCAGCAGTGAGTCGCAGGGATACACCGGGGAGCTGTTTTTT.

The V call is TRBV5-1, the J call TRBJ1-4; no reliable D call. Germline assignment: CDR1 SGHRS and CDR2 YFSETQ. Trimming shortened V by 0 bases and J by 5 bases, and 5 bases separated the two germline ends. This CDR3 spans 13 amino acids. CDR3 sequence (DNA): TGCGCCAGCAGCTTGGGAGCGAATGAAAAACTGTTTTTT. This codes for CASSLGANEKLFF.